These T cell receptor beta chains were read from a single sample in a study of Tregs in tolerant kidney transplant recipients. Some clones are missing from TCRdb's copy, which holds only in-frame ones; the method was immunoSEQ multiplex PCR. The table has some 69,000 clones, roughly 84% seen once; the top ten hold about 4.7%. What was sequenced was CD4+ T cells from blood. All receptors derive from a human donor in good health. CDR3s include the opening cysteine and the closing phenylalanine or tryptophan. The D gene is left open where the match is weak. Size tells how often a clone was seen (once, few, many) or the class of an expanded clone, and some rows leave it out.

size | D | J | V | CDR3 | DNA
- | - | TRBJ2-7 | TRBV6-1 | CASSEEPGYLMEQYF | TGTGCCAGCAGTGAGGAACCAGGTTACCTTATGGAGCAGTACTTC
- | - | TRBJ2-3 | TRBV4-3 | CASSQVGAQADTQYF | TGCGCCAGCAGCCAAGTTGGGGCTCAAGCAGATACGCAGTATTTT
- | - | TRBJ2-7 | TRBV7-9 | CASSRIGSYEQYF | TGTGCCAGCAGCCGAATTGGATCCTACGAGCAGTACTTC
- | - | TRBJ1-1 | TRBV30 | CAWSKGGENTEAFF | TGTGCCTGGAGTAAAGGGGGGGAGAACACTGAAGCTTTCTTT
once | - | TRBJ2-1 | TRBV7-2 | CASSPAFTSGNEQFF | TGTGCCAGCAGCCCGGCCTTTACCTCAGGGAATGAGCAGTTCTTC
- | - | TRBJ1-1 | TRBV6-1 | CASSATRMNTEAFF | TGTGCCAGCAGTGCAACAAGGATGAACACTGAAGCTTTCTTT
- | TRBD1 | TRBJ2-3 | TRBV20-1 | CSARQGLAQYF | TGCAGTGCTCGACAGGGATTAGCGCAGTATTTT
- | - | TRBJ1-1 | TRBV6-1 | CASAHSQGSAFF | TGTGCCAGCGCCCATTCACAGGGATCCGCTTTCTTT
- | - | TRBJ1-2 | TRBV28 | CASSFGSYGYTF | TGTGCCAGCAGTTTCGGTAGCTATGGCTACACCTTC
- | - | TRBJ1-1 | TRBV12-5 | CASGFPTVGVAEAFF | TGTGCTAGTGGTTTCCCCACCGTGGGGGTGGCTGAAGCTTTCTTT
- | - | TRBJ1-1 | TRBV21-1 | CASSKGKAYINTEAFF | TGTGCCAGCAGCAAAGGTAAGGCCTATATAAACACTGAAGCTTTCTTT
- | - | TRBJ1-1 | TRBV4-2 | CASSPTEAKAFF | TGTGCCAGCAGCCCCACGGAGGCCAAAGCTTTCTTT
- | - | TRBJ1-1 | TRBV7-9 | CASSPRTVTMNTEAFF | TGTGCCAGCAGCCCCAGGACAGTAACGATGAACACTGAAGCTTTCTTT
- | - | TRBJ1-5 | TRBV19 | CASSIASGWLRNQPQHF | TGTGCCAGTAGTATAGCCTCAGGGTGGTTACGCAATCAGCCCCAGCATTTT
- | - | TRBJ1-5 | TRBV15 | CATRSLGINQPQHF | TGTGCCACCAGATCGCTGGGGATTAATCAGCCCCAGCATTTT
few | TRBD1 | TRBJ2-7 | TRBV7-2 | CASSTTGTGAYEQYF | TGTGCCAGCAGCACGACCGGGACAGGCGCCTACGAGCAGTACTTC
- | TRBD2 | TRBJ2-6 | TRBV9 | CASSVGLAGGGANVLTF | TGTGCCAGCAGCGTAGGGTTAGCGGGAGGCGGGGCCAACGTCCTGACTTTC
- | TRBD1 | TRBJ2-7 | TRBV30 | CAGQGQGDEQYF | TGTGCCGGTCAGGGACAGGGGGACGAGCAGTACTTC
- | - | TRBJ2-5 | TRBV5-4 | CASSPGTIGETQYF | TGTGCCAGCAGCCCCGGGACCATTGGGGAGACCCAGTACTTC
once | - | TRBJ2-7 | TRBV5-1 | CASSLAGGEQYF | TGCGCCAGCAGCTTGGCCGGGGGCGAGCAGTACTTC
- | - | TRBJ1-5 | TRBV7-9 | CASSKENQPQHF | TGTGCCAGCAGCAAAGAAAATCAGCCCCAGCATTTT
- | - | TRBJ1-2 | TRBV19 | CASSIGVGSNYGYTF | TGTGCCAGTAGTATAGGGGTTGGAAGCAACTATGGCTACACCTTC
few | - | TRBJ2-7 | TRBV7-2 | CASSLGYSYEQYF | TGTGCCAGCAGCTTAGGGTACTCCTACGAGCAGTACTTC
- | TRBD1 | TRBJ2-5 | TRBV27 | CASGWTGRETQYF | TGTGCCAGCGGCTGGACAGGGCGGGAGACCCAGTACTTC
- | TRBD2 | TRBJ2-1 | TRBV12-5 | CASGLVAGVIGYRNEQFF | TGTGCTAGTGGTTTGGTGGCGGGAGTGATCGGTTATAGGAATGAGCAGTTCTTC
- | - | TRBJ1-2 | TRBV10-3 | CAISDLQTTYGYTF | TGTGCCATCAGTGACCTCCAAACAACGTATGGCTACACCTTC
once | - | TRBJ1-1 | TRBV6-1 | CASSAYPGNTEAFF | TGTGCCAGCAGTGCTTATCCGGGGAACACTGAAGCTTTCTTT
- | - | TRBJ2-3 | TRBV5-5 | CASSLSPRTDTQYF | TGTGCCAGCAGCTTGAGCCCCCGCACAGATACGCAGTATTTT
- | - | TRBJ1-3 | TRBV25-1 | CASSEWGERSSGNTIYF | TGTGCCAGCAGTGAATGGGGGGAGAGAAGCTCTGGAAACACCATATATTTT
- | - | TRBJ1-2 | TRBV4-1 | CASSQDRGRGYGYTF | TGCGCCAGCAGCCAAGATCGGGGCAGGGGCTATGGCTACACCTTC
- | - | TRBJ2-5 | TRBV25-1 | CASSEYGGRGGQETQYF | TGTGCCAGCAGTGAATATGGCGGGCGGGGCGGCCAAGAGACCCAGTACTTC
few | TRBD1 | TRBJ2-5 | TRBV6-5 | CASSSTGTGSQETQYF | TGTGCCAGCAGTTCGACGGGGACAGGGTCCCAAGAGACCCAGTACTTC
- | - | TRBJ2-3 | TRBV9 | CASSVVGDSKRTQYF | TGTGCCAGCAGCGTAGTGGGGGATTCGAAGCGGACGCAGTATTTT
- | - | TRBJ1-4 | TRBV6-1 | CASSMGAPNEKLFF | TGTGCCAGCAGTATGGGGGCGCCTAATGAAAAACTGTTTTTT
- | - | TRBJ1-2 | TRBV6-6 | CASSYSTVNYGYTF | TGTGCCAGCAGTTACTCTACAGTTAACTATGGCTACACCTTC
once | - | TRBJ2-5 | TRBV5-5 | CASRSGNSRETQYF | TGTGCCAGCAGAAGTGGAAACTCTCGAGAGACCCAGTACTTC
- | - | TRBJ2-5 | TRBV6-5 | CASRVGPEETQYF | TGTGCCAGCAGGGTGGGACCGGAAGAGACCCAGTACTTC
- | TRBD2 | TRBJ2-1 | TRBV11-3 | CASSLIAGVGNEQFF | TGTGCCAGCAGCTTAATAGCGGGAGTAGGCAATGAGCAGTTCTTC
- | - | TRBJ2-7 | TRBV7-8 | CASSFEAGRSYEQYF | TGTGCCAGCAGCTTCGAGGCCGGACGCTCCTACGAGCAGTACTTC
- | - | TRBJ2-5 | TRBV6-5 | CASSYSGRRQETQYF | TGTGCCAGCAGTTACTCGGGCCGAAGGCAAGAGACCCAGTACTTC
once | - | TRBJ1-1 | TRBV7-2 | CASSLNREVEAFF | TGTGCCAGCAGCTTAAACAGGGAGGTTGAAGCTTTCTTT
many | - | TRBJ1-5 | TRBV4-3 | CASSPFTNQPQHF | TGCGCCAGCAGCCCCTTTACGAACCAGCCCCAGCATTTT
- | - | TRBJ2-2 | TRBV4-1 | CASTNSETGTGELFF | TGCGCCAGCACCAACTCCGAGACGGGGACCGGGGAGCTGTTTTTT
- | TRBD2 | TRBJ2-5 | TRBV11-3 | CASSLGPTLREGLLETQYF | TGTGCCAGCAGCTTAGGCCCCACCCTCCGGGAGGGCCTTTTGGAGACCCAGTACTTC
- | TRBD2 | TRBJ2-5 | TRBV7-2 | CASTPLAGGRRTQYF | TGTGCCAGCACCCCGCTAGCGGGGGGGCGGAGGACCCAGTACTTC
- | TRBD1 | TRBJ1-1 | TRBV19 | CASSSGGTTEAFF | TGTGCCAGTAGTTCAGGGGGCACCACTGAAGCTTTCTTT
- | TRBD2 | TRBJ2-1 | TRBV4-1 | CASSQRSTSAQINEQFF | TGCGCCAGCAGCCAAAGATCGACTAGCGCCCAAATAAATGAGCAGTTCTTC
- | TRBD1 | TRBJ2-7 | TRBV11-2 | CASSSPPGTGGTEQYF | TGTGCCAGCAGCTCTCCGCCCGGGACAGGAGGTACGGAGCAGTACTTC
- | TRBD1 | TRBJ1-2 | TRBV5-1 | CASSFASGQFNYGYTF | TGCGCCAGCAGCTTCGCATCGGGACAGTTTAACTATGGCTACACCTTC
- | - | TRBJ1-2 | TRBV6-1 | CASSETFAGRNYGYTF | TGTGCCAGCAGTGAAACTTTCGCAGGGAGAAACTATGGCTACACCTTC
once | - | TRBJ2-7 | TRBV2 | CASTGGPSYEQYF | TGTGCCAGCACCGGGGGTCCCTCCTACGAGCAGTACTTC
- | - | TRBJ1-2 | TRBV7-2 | CASSLSLGAGYTF | TGTGCCAGCAGCTTAAGCCTAGGCGCCGGCTACACCTTC
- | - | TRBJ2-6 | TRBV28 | CASSLQLSGANVLTF | TGTGCCAGCAGTTTGCAGTTGTCTGGGGCCAACGTCCTGACTTTC
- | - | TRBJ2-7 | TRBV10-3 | CAIGDGRKLEQYF | TGTGCCATCGGGGACGGGAGAAAACTCGAGCAGTACTTC
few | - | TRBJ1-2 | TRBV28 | CASISLRTARYGYTF | TGTGCCAGCATTTCTCTTCGGACGGCACGCTATGGCTACACCTTC
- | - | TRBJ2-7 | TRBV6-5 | CASSYVVEQYF | TGTGCCAGCAGTTACGTTGTCGAGCAGTACTTC
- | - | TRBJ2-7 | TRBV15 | CATSSSLTYEQYF | TGTGCCACCAGCAGTTCGTTAACCTACGAGCAGTACTTC
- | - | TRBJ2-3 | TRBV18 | CASSPYRDSSSTDTQYF | TGTGCCAGCTCACCATACCGGGACTCCTCGAGCACAGATACGCAGTATTTT
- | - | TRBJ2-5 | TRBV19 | CASSTHEKIETQYF | TGTGCCAGTAGTACCCATGAGAAGATAGAGACCCAGTACTTC